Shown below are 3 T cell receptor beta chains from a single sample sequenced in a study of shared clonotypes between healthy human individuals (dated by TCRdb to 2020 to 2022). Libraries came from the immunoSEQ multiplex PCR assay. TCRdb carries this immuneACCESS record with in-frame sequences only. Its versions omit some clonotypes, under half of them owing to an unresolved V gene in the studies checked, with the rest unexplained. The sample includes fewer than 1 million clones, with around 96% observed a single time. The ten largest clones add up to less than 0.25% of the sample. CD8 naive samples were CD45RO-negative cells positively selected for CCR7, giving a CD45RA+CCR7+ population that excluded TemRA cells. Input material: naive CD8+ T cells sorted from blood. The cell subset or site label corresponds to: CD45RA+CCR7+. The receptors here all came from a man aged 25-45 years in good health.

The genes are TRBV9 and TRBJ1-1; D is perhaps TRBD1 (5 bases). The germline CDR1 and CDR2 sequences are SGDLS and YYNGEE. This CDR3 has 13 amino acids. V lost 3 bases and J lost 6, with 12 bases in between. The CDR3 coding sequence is TGTGCCAGCAGCGCCGGGACGTCGTCTGAAGCTTTCTTT. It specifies CASSAGTSSEAFF.

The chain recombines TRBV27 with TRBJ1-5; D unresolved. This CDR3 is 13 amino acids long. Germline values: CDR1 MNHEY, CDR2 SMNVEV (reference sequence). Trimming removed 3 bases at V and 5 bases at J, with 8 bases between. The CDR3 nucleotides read TGTGCCAGCAGTTTCGGGCCTGATCAGCCCCAGCATTTT. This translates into CASSFGPDQPQHF.

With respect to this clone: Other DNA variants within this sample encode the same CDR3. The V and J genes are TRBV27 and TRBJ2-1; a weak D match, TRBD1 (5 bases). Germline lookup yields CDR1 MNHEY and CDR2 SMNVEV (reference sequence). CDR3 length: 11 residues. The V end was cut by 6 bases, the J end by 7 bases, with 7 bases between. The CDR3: CASSQGNEQFF. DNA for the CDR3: TGTGCCAGCAGCCAGGGTAATGAGCAGTTCTTC.